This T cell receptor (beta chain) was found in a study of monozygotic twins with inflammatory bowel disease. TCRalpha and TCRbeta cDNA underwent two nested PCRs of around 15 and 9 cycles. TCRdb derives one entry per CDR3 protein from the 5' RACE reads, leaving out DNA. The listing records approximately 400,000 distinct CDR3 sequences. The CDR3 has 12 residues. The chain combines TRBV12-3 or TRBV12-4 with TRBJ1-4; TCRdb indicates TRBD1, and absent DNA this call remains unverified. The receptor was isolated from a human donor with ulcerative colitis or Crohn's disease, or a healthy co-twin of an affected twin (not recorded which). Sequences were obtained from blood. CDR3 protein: CASSRRDEKLFF.